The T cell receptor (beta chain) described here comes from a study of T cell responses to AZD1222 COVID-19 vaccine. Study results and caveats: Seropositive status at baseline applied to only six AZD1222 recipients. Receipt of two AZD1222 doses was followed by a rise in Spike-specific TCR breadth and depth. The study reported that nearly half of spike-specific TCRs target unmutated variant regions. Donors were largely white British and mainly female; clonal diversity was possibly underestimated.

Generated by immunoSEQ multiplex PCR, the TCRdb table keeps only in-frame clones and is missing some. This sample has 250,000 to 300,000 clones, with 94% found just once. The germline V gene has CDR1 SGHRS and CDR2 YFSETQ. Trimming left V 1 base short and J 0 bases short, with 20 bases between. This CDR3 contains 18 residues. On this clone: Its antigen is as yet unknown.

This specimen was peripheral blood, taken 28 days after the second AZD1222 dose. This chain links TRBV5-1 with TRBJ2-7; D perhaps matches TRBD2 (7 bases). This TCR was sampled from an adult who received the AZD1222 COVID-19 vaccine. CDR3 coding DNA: TGCGCCAGCAGCTTGCGGGGGGCGACGACTACCCGCTCCTACGAGCAGTACTTC. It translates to CASSLRGATTTRSYEQYF.